Listed below are T cell receptor beta chains from one sample, sequenced in a study of identical twins. TCRdb recomputed calls from the 5' RACE reads with MiXCR, one row per CDR3 protein. The sample shows 400,000 to 550,000 distinct CDR3 sequences, 20% to 25% of them seen only once. This same sample was also part of a study on T cells expressing NK-cell markers.

The specimen sequenced was CD4+ T cells sorted from blood. The receptors originated from a woman aged 18 to 35 in good health. Both conserved end residues are part of each CDR3. A D gene is named only where the DNA matches it firmly. Clone size, where shown, is once, few, many, or a class for clones that have expanded.

d_call clone_size j_call v_call cdr3_nt cdr3_aa
TRBD2 few TRBJ2-3 TRBV30 TGTGCCTGGGGGAGGGGTATTAGCACAGATACGCAGTATTTT CAWGRGISTDTQYF
NA many TRBJ1-5 TRBV7-2 TGTGCCAGCAGCTTAGGAGTCGCGGGTTTTCAGCCCCAGCATTTT CASSLGVAGFQPQHF
NA NA TRBJ1-2 TRBV4-3 TGCGCCAGCAGCGTTTCGGGGCAGGGTAACTATGGCTACACCTTC CASSVSGQGNYGYTF
NA few TRBJ2-2 TRBV5-6 TGTGCCAGCAGCTTTCGTGAGGCGGGGCACCGGGAGCTGTTTTTT CASSFREAGHRELFF
TRBD1 many TRBJ2-5 TRBV3-1 TGTGCCAGCAGCTTCGGGACAGGTGTTCGAGAGACCCAGTACTTC CASSFGTGVRETQYF
TRBD2 once TRBJ2-7 TRBV7-6 TGTGCCAGCAGCTTAGTTTCTAGCGGGAGCTCCTACGAGCAGTACTTC CASSLVSSGSSYEQYF
NA NA TRBJ2-2 TRBV12-3/TRBV12-4 TGTGCCAGCAAGCCCTTATCAAGATCGGGGGAGCTGTTTTTT CASKPLSRSGELFF
NA NA TRBJ2-1 TRBV2 TGTGCCAGCAATAACGACCCCTACAATGAGCAGTTCTTC CASNNDPYNEQFF
NA few TRBJ2-7 TRBV15 TGTGCCACCAGGCTCCCAGACTCCTACGAGCAGTACTTC CATRLPDSYEQYF
NA few TRBJ1-5 TRBV6-1 TGTGCCAGCGGGTCGAGTTACGGCAATCAGCCCCAGCATTTT CASGSSYGNQPQHF
NA NA TRBJ1-5 TRBV27 TGTGCCAGCAGGATTAATATGGATCAGCCCCAGCATTTT CASRINMDQPQHF
NA many TRBJ2-2 TRBV12-3/TRBV12-4 TGTGCCAGCAGTGAACCCAACACCGGGGAGCTGTTTTTT CASSEPNTGELFF
NA NA TRBJ2-5 TRBV2 TGTGCCAGCAGTGGGGGGCCCCGGGGGGCCCAGTACTTC CASSGGPRGAQYF
NA few TRBJ2-7 TRBV21-1 TGTGCCAGCAGCAAATCGCGTAGCGGGGGGGATGCCTACGAGCAGTACTTC CASSKSRSGGDAYEQYF
TRBD2 NA TRBJ2-3 TRBV20-1 TGCAGTGCTAGAAGCGGGACGAGTTCAGATACGCAGTATTTT CSARSGTSSDTQYF
TRBD1 few TRBJ2-6 TRBV5-1 TGCGCCAGCAGCTACAGACAGGGGGCTGGGGCCAACGTCCTGACTTTC CASSYRQGAGANVLTF
TRBD1 few TRBJ1-2 TRBV6-1 TGTGCCAGCACCGGGACAGGGGGCGTCTCTGGCTACACCTTC CASTGTGGVSGYTF
NA few TRBJ1-3 TRBV5-1 TGCGCCAGCAGGCCAGCGGGCTCGGGAAACACCATATATTTT CASRPAGSGNTIYF
TRBD2 NA TRBJ2-1 TRBV29-1 TGCAGCGTGAGCGGGAGGGCCGGGGATGAGCAGTTCTTC CSVSGRAGDEQFF
NA few TRBJ1-2 TRBV7-2 TGTGCCAGCAGCTTTGGGGCGAAACTTCCAGAGGGCTACACCTTC CASSFGAKLPEGYTF
TRBD1 NA TRBJ2-1 TRBV20-1 TGCAGTGCTAGAGATCCGGGACAGTCCTACAATGAGCAGTTCTTC CSARDPGQSYNEQFF
TRBD2 few TRBJ2-3 TRBV6-1 TGTGCCGGGGCTAGCGGATTGACAGATACGCAGTATTTT CAGASGLTDTQYF
NA many TRBJ2-7 TRBV3-1 TGTGCCAGCAGCCAAGATGGGGCCTACGAGCAGTACTTC CASSQDGAYEQYF
TRBD1 few TRBJ1-1 TRBV7-2 TGTGCCAGCGGGTTCCAGGGGGAATTAATGAACACTGAAGCTTTCTTT CASGFQGELMNTEAFF
TRBD2 few TRBJ2-5 TRBV5-6 TGTGCCAGCAGCCTCCGACTAGCGGGAGATCGAGAGACCCAGTACTTC CASSLRLAGDRETQYF
NA NA TRBJ2-3 TRBV5-1 TGCGCCAGCAGCTTGGAGGGGCGCGGATACGATACGCAGTATTTT CASSLEGRGYDTQYF
TRBD1 many TRBJ1-1 TRBV5-1 TGCGCCAGCAGCTGGACAGGGGACACTGAAGCTTTCTTT CASSWTGDTEAFF
TRBD2 NA TRBJ2-2 TRBV6-5 TGTGCCAGCAGTTACGCGACAGCGGGAGGGCACACCGGGGAGCTGTTTTTT CASSYATAGGHTGELFF
TRBD2 NA TRBJ2-7 TRBV6-5 TGTGCCAGCAGTTTCGGACTAGTTGGCGAGCAGTACTTC CASSFGLVGEQYF
NA NA TRBJ2-2 TRBV9 TGTGCCAGCAGCGTTGGGGGGGGCTCAAGGGAGCTGTTTTTT CASSVGGGSRELFF
NA few TRBJ1-2 TRBV12-3/TRBV12-4 TGTGCCAGCAGCCTACGGCATCGGGGCCTGTTCTATGGCTACACCTTC CASSLRHRGLFYGYTF
NA few TRBJ2-7 TRBV2 TGTGCCAGCAGTGACGGCAGTATCTACGAGCAGTACTTC CASSDGSIYEQYF
TRBD2 NA TRBJ2-1 TRBV4-2 TGTGCCAGCAGCCAAGGACTAGCGGTGAATGAGCAGTTCTTC CASSQGLAVNEQFF
NA NA TRBJ1-1 TRBV5-1 TGCGCCAGCAGCCAAGCGACAGCGAACACTGAAGCTTTCTTT CASSQATANTEAFF
NA NA TRBJ1-2 TRBV7-2 TGTGCCAGCAGCTTAGGGGTATACTATGGCTACACCTTC CASSLGVYYGYTF
NA few TRBJ1-6 TRBV3-1 TGTGCCAGCAGCTATCGACAAGGAGAATCACCCCTCCACTTT CASSYRQGESPLHF
NA once TRBJ2-1 TRBV19 TGTGCCAGTAGTATGGGTAGGGACAATGAGCAGTTCTTC CASSMGRDNEQFF
TRBD1 few TRBJ1-1 TRBV7-9 TGTGCCAGCAGCCCCAAAACAGGGGGTGAAGCTTTCTTT CASSPKTGGEAFF
TRBD2 NA TRBJ2-7 TRBV20-1 TGCAGTGCTGATTCTAGCGGGAGGTACGAGCAGTACTTC CSADSSGRYEQYF
NA NA TRBJ1-6 TRBV11-2 TGTGCCAGCAGCTTAGCAGTGTCCAATTCACCCCTCCACTTT CASSLAVSNSPLHF
NA many TRBJ1-1 TRBV6-1 TGTGCCAGCAGTAACCGCGGTTTGGGGCATGAAGCTTTCTTT CASSNRGLGHEAFF
TRBD1 NA TRBJ1-2 TRBV6-2/TRBV6-3 TGTGCCAGCAGTTACTCCTTTGGTGCACCAGGGGGCTATGGCTACACCTTC CASSYSFGAPGGYGYTF
NA few TRBJ1-2 TRBV7-6 TGTGCCAGCAGCTTAGTGGCAGGCGAGGATGGCTACACCTTC CASSLVAGEDGYTF
NA NA TRBJ2-7 TRBV5-6 TGTGCCAGCAGCTCCTCCGGGACAACCTCCTACGAGCAGTACTTC CASSSSGTTSYEQYF
NA NA TRBJ2-1 TRBV6-5 TGTGCCAGCAGTTACAGAGGGACGACTAATGAGCAGTTCTTC CASSYRGTTNEQFF
NA few TRBJ2-1 TRBV5-5 TGTGCCAGCAGCTTGGAACAGGTCTTTTACAATGAGCAGTTCTTC CASSLEQVFYNEQFF
TRBD1 NA TRBJ2-1 TRBV7-8 TGTGCCAGCAGAGGTACCGGGACAGACGAGCAGTTCTTC CASRGTGTDEQFF
TRBD2 few TRBJ2-1 TRBV5-1 TGCGCCAGCAGCTGGGCGCTAGCGGGGTACAATGAGCAGTTCTTC CASSWALAGYNEQFF
TRBD2 NA TRBJ2-2 TRBV11-1 TGTGCCAGCAGCCATAATCCGGGACTAGGATCGAACACCGGGGAGCTGTTTTTT CASSHNPGLGSNTGELFF
NA NA TRBJ1-1 TRBV20-1 TGCAGTGCTGCGACGGCCGAAGCTTTCTTT CSAATAEAFF
NA many TRBJ2-7 TRBV21-1 TGTGCCAGCAGCAGGACTGGACTGGTAACCTACGAGCAGTACTTC CASSRTGLVTYEQYF
TRBD2 few TRBJ2-1 TRBV5-1 TGCGCCAGCAGCACGCAGGGACTAGTTGTCTACAATGAGCAGTTCTTC CASSTQGLVVYNEQFF